This record concerns one TCR beta chain sequence. No antigen is known for it. The method was immunoSEQ multiplex PCR; TCRdb's version includes in-frame clones alone and lacks a portion of them. The sample lists 30,000 to 35,000 clones, about four fifths occurring once. This sample stems from a study of graft-versus-host responses after intestinal transplantation. Study as a whole: Transplant types were multivisceral, liver-intestinal, or isolated intestinal. Every recipient had anti-thymocyte globulin induction and two to three years of tacrolimus plus steroids. Overall study findings and caveats: High graft-versus-host to host-versus-graft clonal ratios were found in allografts of patients who had graft-donor T cell macrochimerism.

The CDR3 consists of 15 residues. V was trimmed by 1 base and J by 5 bases, leaving 14 bases between them. Germline V gene data show CDR1 as SSHAT and CDR2 as FNYEAQ (reference sequence). V is TRBV7-7 and J is TRBJ2-5; D is perhaps TRBD2 (6 bases). The sample consisted of unstimulated CD8+ T cells sorted from spleen or lymph node cells, taken before intestinal transplant. The TCR sequence derives from a human donor who received an intestinal transplant. CDR3 DNA sequence: TGTGCCAGCAGCTTAGAGGGGAGGTGGTTTGAGACCCAGTACTTC. Encoded protein: CASSLEGRWFETQYF.